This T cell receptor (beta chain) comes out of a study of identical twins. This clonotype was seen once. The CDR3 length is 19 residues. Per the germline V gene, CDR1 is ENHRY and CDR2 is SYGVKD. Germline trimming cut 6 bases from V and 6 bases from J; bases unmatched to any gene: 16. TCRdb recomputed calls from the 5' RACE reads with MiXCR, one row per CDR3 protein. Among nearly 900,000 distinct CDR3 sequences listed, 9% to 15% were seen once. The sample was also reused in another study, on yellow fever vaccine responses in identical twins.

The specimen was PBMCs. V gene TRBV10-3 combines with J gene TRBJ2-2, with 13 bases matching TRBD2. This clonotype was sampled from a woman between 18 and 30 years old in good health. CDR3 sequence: CAISQTRTSGGASSGELFF. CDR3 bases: TGTGCCATCAGCCAGACCCGCACTAGCGGGGGGGCCTCATCCGGGGAGCTGTTTTTT.